Below, one TCR beta chain is given with its context. The germline gene is not matched at one end of the junction; a read error may be the cause. This sample stems from a study of tumor-infiltrating lymphocytes in primary liver carcinoma. From germline, CDR1 is SQVTM and CDR2 ANQGSEA. The CDR3 is 15 amino acids. Total RNA and DNA came together from around 20-30 mg of bulk tissue without cell sorting. Starting material of 500 to 600 ng total RNA yielded TCR beta cDNA via a constant-region primer. Library construction for TCR beta comprised three nested multiplex PCR rounds performed with slightly modified ARM-PCR. TRBV1-TRBV30 forward primers paired with a C-beta reverse primer were used in the first two PCR rounds, which ran roughly 9 cycles each. Each CDR3 protein is one row after TCRdb ran MiXCR on the multiplex PCR reads. Among about 120,000 distinct CDR3 sequences, around 70% were seen once, and the ten largest hold more than 8%.

The chain links TRBV29-1 to TRBJ2-3, with 7 bases lining up with TRBD2. The clonotype comes from a woman aged 60 to 75 with primary liver carcinoma and hepatitis B virus infection. Sample: tumor-adjacent normal liver tissue. The CDR3 sequence is CSAGLVGLSTDTQYF. The DNA for the CDR3 is TGCAGCGCCGGACTAGTGGGACTTAGCACAGATACTCAGTATTTT.